Following are 21 T cell receptor beta chains from one sample sequenced in a study of blood T cell repertoires in COVID-19. The protocol was immunoSEQ multiplex PCR, while the TCRdb copy is restricted to in-frame clones and leaves out a portion. The sample yields over 150,000 clones, about 85% seen once. Sequencing used peripheral blood. The receptors shown here come from a man between 40 and 49 years old with acute or convalescent COVID-19.

The rearrangement joins TRBV18 to TRBJ2-7, with 9 bases matching TRBD1. The J segment lost 5 bases and the V segment lost 1 base, leaving 6 bases of the junction unmatched. CDR3 size: 15 residues. Germline CDR1 is KGHSH and CDR2 is LQKENI. CDR3 DNA: TGTGCCAGCTCACCACTTACAGGGGGCAGGGACGAGCAGTACTTC. Its protein is CASSPLTGGRDEQYF.

The CDR3 protein is CASSPGTASYGYTF. The CDR3 nucleotides read TGTGCCAGCAGCCCAGGGACAGCATCCTATGGCTACACCTTC. The chain employs TRBV7-2 and TRBJ1-2; 7 positions agree with TRBD1. J gave up 4 bases and V 5 bases, and 7 bases lay outside the gene matches. Germline V gene data show CDR1 as SGHTA and CDR2 as FQGNSA. The CDR3 is 14 residues long. The full variable domain, its missing parts supplied by reference TRBV7-2 and TRBJ1-2, is GAGVSQSPSNKVTEKGKDVELRCDPISGHTALYWYRQSLGQGLEFLIYFQGNSAPDKSGLPSDRFSAERTGGSVSTLTIQRTQQEDSAVYLCASSPGTASYGYTFGSGTRLTVV.

The chain links TRBV12-1 to TRBJ1-2; the table calls TRBD1, which could not be checked here. TRBV12-1 is designated a pseudogene. The CDR3 runs 16 residues. This CDR3 is CASSFSPDDSHAGYTF. The CDR3 region has the DNA TGTGCCAGCAGCTTTTCCCCAGATGATTCCCATGCTGGCTACACCTTC.

The CDR3 here is CASSPVTYNEQFF. CDR3 sequence (DNA): TGTGCCAGCAGCCCGGTAACCTACAATGAGCAGTTCTTC. V and J are TRBV3-1 (or the pseudogene TRBV3-2) and TRBJ2-1; D not resolved. Trimming took off 4 bases at V and 2 bases at J, with 6 bases between the two ends. The V gene's germline CDR1 is LGHDT and CDR2 YNNKEL (reference sequence). This CDR3 spans 13 amino acids.

The rearrangement uses TRBV28 and TRBJ1-1, with a possible D match to TRBD1 (5 bases). This CDR3 spans 12 amino acids. Germline CDR1 is MDHEN and CDR2 is SYDVKM. V dropped 8 bases and J dropped 14 bases, with 21 bases sitting between them. The CDR3 region is CASLYGGREAFF. CDR3 DNA: TGTGCCAGCCTTTACGGGGGGAGGGAGGCCTTCTTT. The complete variable domain, with remaining parts taken from reference TRBV28 and TRBJ1-1, reads DVKVTQSSRYLVKRTGEKVFLECVQDMDHENMFWYRQDPGLGLRLIYFSYDVKMKEKGDIPEGYSVSREKKERFSLILESASTNQTSMYLCASLYGGREAFFGQGTRLTVV.

V gene TRBV18 combines with J gene TRBJ2-5; TRBD1 might be the D (5 bases). The CDR3 length is 16 residues. The ends were cut back, 3 bases at V and 9 bases at J, with 23 bases in the middle. Germline V gene sequence: CDR1 KGHSH, CDR2 LQKENI. The CDR3, as DNA: TGTGCCAGCTCACCGGCAGGGCAGGTTTTCGAAGGGGCCCAGTACTTC. Its translation: CASSPAGQVFEGAQYF.

This rearrangement joins TRBV13 to TRBJ2-2; TRBD2 might be the D (6 bases). The CDR3 covers 13 residues. Germline V CDR1 and CDR2: PRHDT, FYEKMQ (reference sequence). Between the trimmed V and J ends, which lost 5 bases and 7 bases, there was a span of 11 bases. Written as DNA, the CDR3 is TGTGCCAGCAGCCAAGGAGGGGTCGGGGAGCTGTTTTTT. It encodes CASSQGGVGELFF. The full variable domain, in which reference TRBV13 and TRBJ2-2 provide the parts outside the CDR3, is AAGVIQSPRHLIKEKRETATLKCYPIPRHDTVYWYQQGPGQDPQFLISFYEKMQSDKGSIPDRFSAQQFSDYHSELNMSSLELGDSALYFCASSQGGVGELFFGEGSRLTVL.

The chain combines TRBV2 with TRBJ1-5, with 7 nucleotides matching TRBD1. The germline CDR1 and CDR2 sequences are SNHLY and FYNNEI. This CDR3 is built from 14 residues. V lost 9 bases and J lost 2; bases outside the gene matches: 7. The CDR3 bases are TGTGCCAGGACCGGGACAGAGGGCAATCAGCCCCAGCATTTT. Its translation is CARTGTEGNQPQHF.

In nucleotides, the CDR3 is TGCGCCAGCAGCCTAACCCGAAGCGACCTGGCGCCCTATGGCTACACCTTC. Translation: CASSLTRSDLAPYGYTF. The chain has TRBV5-1 and TRBJ1-2; no reliable D call. Trimming removed 4 bases at V and 4 bases at J, with 23 bases between. Germline lookup yields CDR1 SGHRS and CDR2 YFSETQ. The CDR3 covers 17 residues.

A single count supports this clone. CDR3 protein: CASSMKEGALGEQYF. CDR3 in DNA: TGTGCCAGTAGTATGAAGGAGGGGGCCCTAGGCGAGCAGTACTTC. The chain joins TRBV19 to TRBJ2-7; a weak D match, TRBD1 (7 bases). V lost 3 bases, J lost 6 bases, and 18 bases lay in between. Germline V gene data show CDR1 as LNHDA and CDR2 as SQIVND (reference sequence). The CDR3 runs 15 residues.

CDR3 bases: TGTGCCAGCAGTTACACGGGGGGGACAGATACGCAGTATTTT. This encodes CASSYTGGTDTQYF. The V and J genes are TRBV7-3 and TRBJ2-3, with 8 nucleotides matching TRBD2. This CDR3 contains 14 residues. V was pared by 6 bases and J by 3 bases, with 5 bases of the junction left unmatched. CDR1 and CDR2 from the germline V gene are SGHTA and FQGTGA.

The genes are TRBV7-2 and TRBJ1-6, with TRBD1 matching 9 bases. The CDR3 is 16 amino acids. Germline CDR1 SGHTA, CDR2 FQGNSA. V lost 1 base and J lost 10; bases outside the gene matches: 8. CDR3 DNA: TGTGCCAGCAGCTTAGGGACAGGGGATGGAGGATCACCCCTCCACTTT. It encodes CASSLGTGDGGSPLHF.

This clone was seen a few times. This rearrangement joins TRBV28 to TRBJ1-2, with D perhaps TRBD1 (6 bases). V shed 2 bases and J shed 2 bases, with 9 bases lying between them. The CDR3 sequence is 14 residues long. Germline V gene lookup returns CDR1 MDHEN and CDR2 SYDVKM. CDR3 sequence (DNA): TGTGCCAGCAGTTTAGTCACAGGGAACTATGGCTACACCTTC. Translated: CASSLVTGNYGYTF.

CDR3 nucleotides: TGTGCCAGCAGCGTTATCGACTCCACCGGGGAGCTGTTTTTT. Protein: CASSVIDSTGELFF. This chain joins TRBV9 and TRBJ2-2; D gene uncertain. This CDR3 comprises 14 residues. Deletions cut 2 bases from V and 4 bases from J, with 9 bases between. The germline V gene encodes CDR1 SGDLS and CDR2 YYNGEE.

The chain employs TRBV5-6 and TRBJ1-1, with D uncertain. CDR3 length: 11 residues. Germline V gene sequence: CDR1 SGHDT, CDR2 YYEEEE. V lost 0 bases and J 7 bases, leaving 4 bases between the germline ends. CDR3 region: CASSLAGEAFF. CDR3 in DNA: TGTGCCAGCAGCTTGGCGGGTGAAGCTTTCTTT.

This clone was picked up one time. The rearrangement joins TRBV28 to TRBJ1-4; the D is unclear. This CDR3 contains 14 residues. Per the germline V gene, CDR1 is MDHEN and CDR2 is SYDVKM. The ends were cut back, 0 bases at V and 7 bases at J, with 9 bases in the middle. The CDR3 DNA sequence: TGTGCCAGCAGTTTATGGGGCAACGGTGAAAAACTGTTTTTT. This codes for CASSLWGNGEKLFF. Together with reference TRBV28 and TRBJ1-4, the CDR3 gives the full variable domain: DVKVTQSSRYLVKRTGEKVFLECVQDMDHENMFWYRQDPGLGLRLIYFSYDVKMKEKGDIPEGYSVSREKKERFSLILESASTNQTSMYLCASSLWGNGEKLFFGSGTQLSVL.

The chain links TRBV5-1 to TRBJ2-5; D remains ambiguous. V was clipped by 0 bases and J by 5 bases, with 11 bases between them. Germline loops: CDR1 SGHRS, CDR2 YFSETQ. The CDR3 length is 14 residues. CDR3 in DNA: TGCGCCAGCAGCTTGGGGAGCCCCTCGGAGACCCAGTACTTC. As protein: CASSLGSPSETQYF.

This rearrangement joins TRBV27 to TRBJ1-2; TRBD1 is a possible D gene (5 bases). Germline V CDR1 and CDR2: MNHEY, SMNVEV (reference sequence). Trimming removed 3 bases at V and 2 bases at J, with 16 bases between. The CDR3 totals 16 residues. CDR3 sequence: CASSFDRRSLNYGYTF. DNA for the CDR3: TGTGCCAGCAGTTTTGACAGACGATCACTCAACTATGGCTACACCTTC.

This sequence joins TRBV15 and TRBJ1-1; 9 bases fit TRBD1. The CDR3 has 13 amino acids. The J segment lost 5 bases and the V segment lost 6 bases, leaving 4 bases of the junction unmatched. Germline CDR1 is LNHNV and CDR2 is YYDKDF (reference sequence). This CDR3 is CATRPTGGTEAFF. Here the CDR3 DNA reads TGTGCCACCAGACCGACAGGGGGGACTGAAGCTTTCTTT.

The genes are TRBV5-5 and TRBJ1-1; 7 nucleotides agree with TRBD1. The J segment lost 2 bases and the V segment lost 6 bases, leaving 10 bases of the junction unmatched. Germline V gene data show CDR1 as SGHKS and CDR2 as YYEKEE (reference sequence). The CDR3 has 15 residues. For the CDR3, the DNA is TGTGCCAGCAACGGACAGGTGGGGACTAACACTGAAGCTTTCTTT. It translates to CASNGQVGTNTEAFF.

This chain links TRBV3-1 (or the pseudogene TRBV3-2) with TRBJ1-1; 11 nucleotides align to TRBD1. With V trimmed by 8 bases and J by 10 bases, 15 bases remained unmatched. This CDR3 has 15 residues. Per the germline V gene, CDR1 is LGHDT and CDR2 is YNNKEL (reference sequence). CDR3 amino acids: CASSGTGGERVGAFF. CDR3 DNA: TGTGCCAGCTCCGGGACAGGGGGGGAAAGGGTAGGAGCTTTCTTT.